What follows is one T cell receptor beta chain and its context. The PCR was carried out with 60 Vbeta primers and 13 Jbeta primers. Assay used: immunoSEQ multiplex PCR; TCRdb lists only in-frame clones, some missing. The sample lists 55,000 to 90,000 clones; 70% to 80% were seen once. V lost 0 bases and J 1 base, leaving 10 bases between the germline ends. Germline CDR1 reads GTSNPN; CDR2 reads SVGIG (reference sequence). This CDR3 is 14 amino acids long. This entry belongs to a study of cytomegalovirus exposure and HLA in healthy donors. The specimen was PBMCs. The sequence derives from a man in his fifties or sixties in good health and CMV-seronegative. This chain connects TRBV30 to TRBJ2-7, with D possibly TRBD2 on 6 matching bases. The CDR3 bases are TGTGCCTGGAGTGTACGCGGGGTGTCCTACGAGCAGTACTTC. Translating gives CAWSVRGVSYEQYF.